This TCR beta chain comes out of a study of cytomegalovirus exposure and HLA in healthy donors (TCRdb year 2017). Broadly, across the study: An earlier analysis of roughly 630 of the donors reported 250 to 300 Gb of sequence data and 117 million unique TCR beta sequences from about 179 million T cells. An early release covering roughly 640 HLA-typed donors comprised about 300 gigabases of sequencing data and around 85 million unique TCR sequences. The genetic ancestry cluster associated with self-reported Caucasian donors included about 84% of the roughly 360 genotyped donors. The study was designed to test whether signatures of past pathogen exposure could be identified by cataloging public T cell receptors. The T cell repertoires of under 750 subjects were profiled by immunosequencing and related to cytomegalovirus serostatus. In addition to the first cohort of 650 to 750 subjects, a separate validation cohort of 130 or so different subjects was used. To predict cytomegalovirus infection status, the study brought together high-throughput TCR immunosequencing, statistical association of individual TCRs with disease status, and machine learning. To study patterns of TCR occurrence, a later analysis re-analyzed previously published TCR beta repertoires from 666 donors and added high-resolution HLA genotyping. Rather than drawing on any new phenotypic data, the later analysis identified candidate immune exposures from TCR beta sequences and the way those sequences occurred across donors. An earlier analysis of 500 to 750 of the donors applied high-throughput TCR beta sequencing to assess whether each TCR beta V gene segment acted as functional or pseudogenic. Donor age, sex, ethnicity and CMV serostatus were compiled alongside the repertoire data. A later genetic analysis used genome-wide SNP genotypes for 398 of the 666 donors, treating that subset as a discovery cohort. Every discovery cohort repertoire had been produced on one sequencing platform. HLA typing included class I and class II loci at four-digit resolution. Typing coverage differed by locus: A, B, C, DRB1 and DQB1 were typed in about 620-630 donors, DQA1 in 522, DPA1 in around 600, and DPB1 in about 450. Five DR-DQ haplotypes were treated as single units for association and clustering because of strong linkage in the cohort. Among about 390 genotyped donors of the cohort, an average of roughly 240,000 unique TCR beta nucleotide sequences were sequenced per donor, roughly 18% of them non-productive. Overall study outcomes, separate from this receptor: According to a later analysis, TCR association rates differed among HLA loci, with DRB1 alleles showing the most associated TCRs and HLA-C alleles showing the fewest. The 87-base-pair reads could not distinguish some IMGT-functional V segments, including TRBV6-2 and TRBV6-3, so those segments were excluded. The only immune exposure information available for the cohort was CMV serostatus. In an earlier analysis of around 600 of the donors, most TCR beta V segments appeared in productive rearrangements about 87% or about 30% of the time, broadly matching IMGT annotations. A later analysis found that HLA-associated TCR beta chains were more clonally expanded and had lower generation probabilities than equally common non-associated chains. Strong co-occurrence of HLA alleles, especially DR and DQ, made assigning TCR associations to individual alleles difficult. The authors suggested that the approach could potentially be generalized to other disease states and immunological phenotypes. Sequencing depth was assumed to be roughly uniform across donors in the presence/absence analyses, though that assumption may not hold. Because HLA typing was missing for some donors at each locus, association tests included only the typed subset. Most TCR sequences were seen in very few donors, while some public TCRs were found in many individuals. V-gene and J-gene trimming of TCR beta chains was associated with a missense DCLRE1C variant in a later genetic analysis, and the association was replicated in an independent cohort. The cohort was sequenced for TCR beta chains only, and without alpha or paired-chain data the features that could be detected were limited. The sequencing pipeline was judged likely to have produced a cluster of highly shared sequence variants as a technical artifact. Approximately 18 rarely observed V segments, including chromosome 9 orphons, were excluded from the earlier analysis of some 590 of the donors because counts were too low. In vitro tests confirmed that three of the cytomegalovirus-associated TCR beta chains recognize cytomegalovirus antigens. In a later genetic analysis, fewer N-insertions in productive TCRs were reported among donors in an Asian-associated ancestry cluster than the approximately 630-donor mean. The study gave a list of some 150 TCR beta chains associated with cytomegalovirus. In a later analysis, some 18,000 TCR beta sequences were associated with specific HLA alleles at a false discovery rate of 0.05. A further reported finding was that TCR beta sequences accurately predicted the HLA-A and HLA-B alleles for most subjects in the first cohort. According to a later analysis, parvovirus B19, influenza, CMV and Epstein-Barr virus appeared linked to several top co-occurrence clusters. The classifier was reported to diagnose cytomegalovirus status with high specificity and sensitivity in both the original and validation cohorts. Correlated functional status among segregating V segments might be attributable to linkage disequilibrium, but an unknown experimental factor could not be ruled out. A later analysis found that most CMV-associated TCR beta chains appeared HLA-restricted, with HLA associations seemingly driven largely by CMV exposure.

The cohort was made up of roughly 670 healthy bone marrow donors. At the time of sampling, all cohort members were nominally healthy, though unrecorded immune exposures were likely present. The donor was CMV seronegative and was included in the group of 352 seronegative cohort members. Every donor gave a peripheral blood sample, and the peripheral blood mononuclear cells from that sample were used for TCR beta sequencing. Genomic DNA was extracted from the blood cell samples with the Qiagen DNeasy Blood Extraction Kit. Library preparation was by the immunoSEQ multiplex PCR assay. For the multiplex PCR, a mixture combining 60 forward primers for TCR Vbeta segments and 13 reverse primers for TCR Jbeta segments was used. Amplification of the CDR3 region of rearranged TCR beta genes was performed with a multiplex PCR assay on genomic DNA. The Illumina HiSeq System was used to sequence the amplified TCR beta libraries as 87-base-pair reads. The study's own analysis went as follows. Across the roughly 600 repertoires, a later analysis counted 80 million or so unique TCR beta chains, 9.5 million to 13 million of which were shared by at least two donors. Raw reads were error-corrected and collapsed into unique sequences with a nearest-neighbor algorithm that merged closely related sequences to remove PCR and sequencing errors. V, D and J gene segments were assigned by aligning CDR3 sequences to IMGT reference sequences. For a sequence to be retained, at least a six-nucleotide match to both a V gene segment and a J gene segment was required. Rearrangements were classified as productive when the CDR3 lacked stop codons and remained in frame with V and J, and all other rearrangements were classified as non-productive. CDR3 was defined by IMGT convention, running from the second conserved V-encoded cysteine to the conserved J-encoded phenylalanine. The earlier analysis of around 640 of the donors excluded sequences that lacked an unambiguous match to a single V gene segment. In an earlier analysis of around 600 of the donors, V segments were called functional above 56.7% productive rearrangements and were called segregating when the between-donor standard deviation exceeded 5%. A statistical classification framework was developed to diagnose cytomegalovirus status using the catalog of TCR beta chain sequences. In a later analysis, TCR nucleotide sequences were compared against IMGT/GENE-DB human TR gene sequences so that V and J genes could be assigned. The TCRdist pipeline was used in a later analysis to assign CDR3 sequences and most-parsimonious VDJ recombination scenarios. A later analysis defined each TCR beta chain by its CDR3 amino acid sequence plus V-gene family, and excluded reads lacking a unique V-gene family. In a later analysis, 550 to 650 highly shared, low-generation-probability nucleotide sequences were removed to address suspected cross-contamination and a sequencing artifact. For each public chain, a later analysis derived a clonal expansion index from normalized ranks of inferred template counts within each repertoire. In a later analysis, generation probabilities were computed using a VDJ recombination model fitted to out-of-frame rearrangements, and the results were checked against IGoR. In a later analysis, hypergeometric tests were used to score TCR-TCR, TCR-HLA and TCR-CMV co-occurrence, with a repertoire-size bias correction applied to TCR pairs. To estimate false discovery rates, a later analysis permuted the HLA or CMV assignments 20 times. In a later analysis, co-occurring TCRs were grouped using DBSCAN, and TCRdist sequence similarity was added for clustering within HLA-allele-positive subsets. Repertoires with fewer than 30,000 or more than 120,000 public chains, plus five repertoires with anomalous nucleotide sharing, were excluded from co-occurrence clustering. TCRdb carries this immuneACCESS record with in-frame sequences only. Its versions omit some clonotypes, under half of them owing to an unresolved V gene in the studies checked, with the rest unexplained. The DNA gave D and trimming, while V, J and clone size come from that table. In this sample the table shows around 190,000 clones, about three quarters of which occur a single time. The ten top clones hold more than 5.5% of the sample.

The trim is 5 bases for V and 1 base for J, with a gap of 21 bases between the germline ends. CDR1 and CDR2, looked up from the germline V gene (reference sequence), are SGHNT and YYREEE. The CDR3, cysteine through phenylalanine, is 18 amino acids long. The retained sequence is limited to the CDR3, 54 bases, with the frame set at the first base. With respect to this clone: This clone's antigen is unknown. No base quality information exists; no much larger clone differs at one position. The same CDR3 is also encoded by other DNA sequences in this sample.

The TCR originated in a middle-aged man in good health and CMV-seronegative. The sequence is built from TRBV5-4 and TRBJ2-2; TRBD2 could be the D gene, as 6 bases match. The sample comprised PBMCs. Read as DNA, the sequence is TGTGCCAGCAGTCCGCCGACCGGTGGGGGAGGGAACACCGGGGAGCTGTTTTTT. Its protein product is CASSPPTGGGGNTGELFF.